One sample yielded the 30 T cell receptor beta chains listed below, sequenced in a study of PD-L1 blockade in urothelial cancer. Measured with immunoSEQ multiplex PCR; TCRdb has only the in-frame clones, and not every one. Counted here are roughly 55,000 clones, 70% to 90% occurring once; the ten biggest clones make up roughly 22%. Specified time point: pretreatment peripheral blood. The material was PBMCs, obtained around atezolizumab (anti-PD-L1) treatment. The receptors originated from a man aged 55 to 69 with urothelial cancer.

The chain recombines TRBV2 with TRBJ2-1, with 8 bases lining up with TRBD2. The length of the CDR3 is 14 residues. V trimming: 8 bases; J trimming: 1 base; junction bases outside the gene matches: 4. Germline CDR1 SNHLY, CDR2 FYNNEI. This CDR3 is CASGTRQSYNEQFF. Here the CDR3 DNA reads TGTGCCAGCGGGACTAGGCAATCCTACAATGAGCAGTTCTTC. The complete variable domain, with remaining parts taken from reference TRBV2 and TRBJ2-1, reads EPEVTQTPSHQVTQMGQEVILRCVPISNHLYFYWYRQILGQKVEFLVSFYNNEISEKSEIFDDQFSVERPDGSNFTLKIRSTKLEDSAMYFCASGTRQSYNEQFFGPGTRLTVL.

The rearrangement uses TRBV7-9 and TRBJ1-5; D is unclear. The ends were cut back, 1 base at V and 4 bases at J, with 8 bases in the middle. CDR3 length: 14 residues. Germline V gene data show CDR1 as SEHNR and CDR2 as FQNEAQ (reference sequence). CDR3 loop: CASSLVAGNQPQHF. The DNA for the CDR3 is TGTGCCAGCAGCTTAGTCGCGGGTAATCAGCCCCAGCATTTT.

V gene TRBV29-1 combines with J gene TRBJ1-2; D might be TRBD1 (6 bases). The CDR3 contains 15 residues. The V end lost 6 bases, the J end lost 0 bases, and 17 bases lay between the germline ends. Germline CDR1 SQVTM, CDR2 ANQGSEA. The chain's CDR3 is CSVGKQGPANYGYTF. The CDR3 region has the DNA TGCAGCGTGGGGAAACAGGGTCCGGCTAACTATGGCTACACCTTC. The whole variable domain, remainder taken from reference TRBV29-1 and TRBJ1-2, is SAVISQKPSRDICQRGTSLTIQCQVDSQVTMMFWYRQQPGQSLTLIATANQGSEATYESGFVIDKFPISRPNLTFSTLTVSNMSPEDSSIYLCSVGKQGPANYGYTFGSGTRLTVV.

This clone was counted a single time. The chain combines TRBV5-4 with TRBJ1-4, with TRBD1 matching 7 bases. In germline, CDR1 is SGHNT, CDR2 YYREEE (reference sequence). V was pared by 5 bases and J by 2 bases, with 6 bases of the junction left unmatched. The length of the CDR3 is 15 residues. The CDR3 bases are TGTGCCAGCAGAAGTGGGACAGATACTAATGAAAAACTGTTTTTT. It translates to CASRSGTDTNEKLFF.

The chain couples TRBV6-1 to TRBJ1-1; D is unclear. The germline V gene has CDR1 MNHNS and CDR2 SASEGT. The CDR3 is made up of 15 amino acids. Trimming left V 1 base short and J 1 base short, with 10 bases between. This CDR3 reads CASSEERVSNTEAFF. The CDR3 bases are TGTGCCAGCAGTGAAGAGAGGGTTTCGAACACTGAAGCTTTCTTT.

This chain connects TRBV5-1 to TRBJ2-3; TRBD1 aligns across 10 bases. The CDR3 consists of 12 residues. V gave up 9 bases and J gave up 8 bases; unmatched junction bases: 6. In germline, CDR1 is SGHRS, CDR2 YFSETQ. In nucleotides, the CDR3 is TGCGCCACCGGACAGGGGGAAGGTACGCAGTATTTT. Its translation: CATGQGEGTQYF.

This chain joins TRBV5-4 and TRBJ1-1; 8 bases match TRBD1. This CDR3 spans 16 amino acids. Germline CDR1 and CDR2: SGHNT and YYREEE (reference sequence). J was trimmed by 0 bases and V by 4 bases; bases with no gene match: 8. CDR3 DNA sequence: TGTGCCAGCAGCCCATTAAGACAGGGGATGAACACTGAAGCTTTCTTT. Translating gives CASSPLRQGMNTEAFF.

The rearrangement uses TRBV5-4 and TRBJ2-1, with 14 bases fitting TRBD2. CDR1 SGHNT and CDR2 YYREEE come from the germline V gene (reference sequence). There are 15 residues in the CDR3. The V and J ends lost 4 bases and 7 bases, in that order; junction bases with no gene match: 4. The CDR3 region has the DNA TGTGCCAGCAGCGGGACTAGCGGGAGTAAAAATGAGCAGTTCTTC. Residues: CASSGTSGSKNEQFF.

The V and J genes are TRBV9 and TRBJ1-2; 7 nucleotides match TRBD1. This CDR3 comprises 16 residues. After removal of 0 bases from V and 7 bases from J, the junction contained 12 bases not matched to a gene. Germline assignment: CDR1 SGDLS and CDR2 YYNGEE. The CDR3 region is CASSVDLGTVSRGYTF. For the CDR3, the DNA is TGTGCCAGCAGCGTAGACCTGGGGACAGTTAGTCGTGGCTACACCTTC.

The V and J genes are TRBV5-1 and TRBJ1-5; 9 bases align to TRBD1. This CDR3 is 14 amino acids long. V lost 4 bases, J lost 6 bases, and 5 bases stayed unmatched. CDR1 is SGHRS and CDR2 is YFSETQ in the germline V gene. CDR3 region: CASSRGQGGQPQHF. The DNA of the CDR3 is TGCGCCAGCAGCAGGGGACAGGGAGGTCAGCCCCAGCATTTT.

The J gene is TRBJ1-1, the V gene TRBV6-5; D is uncertain. CDR1 is MNHEY, CDR2 SVGAGI, per germline. There are 13 residues in the CDR3. The V end was cut by 0 bases, the J end by 5 bases, with 7 bases between. This CDR3 is CASSYSMRTEAFF. The CDR3 nucleotides are TGTGCCAGCAGTTACTCGATGAGGACTGAAGCTTTCTTT.

The chain employs TRBV28 and TRBJ1-2; TRBD1 might be the D (6 bases). Trimming removed 2 bases from V and 2 bases from J, with 9 bases in between. The V gene's germline CDR1 is MDHEN and CDR2 SYDVKM. This CDR3 spans 14 amino acids. CDR3: CASSLAGANYGYTF. The DNA for the CDR3 is TGTGCCAGCAGTTTAGCAGGGGCCAACTATGGCTACACCTTC.

In the case of this clone: No DNA is shown, since the ends of the CDR3 on it are uncertain; the CDR3 is the one TCRdb lists. V is TRBV6-6 and J is TRBJ1-2; the table's TRBD1 call for D was not verified on the DNA. The CDR3 is 14 amino acids in total, end residues counted. Germline CDR1 is MNHNY and CDR2 is SVGAGI (reference sequence). The CDR3 loop is CASSTSGQRDGYTF.

This clone has only one observation. The chain links TRBV7-2 to TRBJ1-5, with D perhaps matching TRBD1 (5 bases). Trimming shortened V by 0 bases and J by 1 base, and 10 bases separated the two germline ends. CDR1 is SGHTA and CDR2 is FQGNSA in the germline V gene. The CDR3 totals 16 residues. The CDR3 protein is CASSLAQAGSNQPQHF. DNA of the CDR3: TGTGCCAGCAGCTTAGCGCAGGCAGGGAGCAATCAGCCCCAGCATTTT.

J is TRBJ2-3 and V is TRBV5-1; 7 nucleotides align to TRBD2. The CDR3 is made up of 16 amino acids. V shed 1 base, J shed 2 bases, and the junction held 7 bases outside the gene matches. Germline V gives CDR1 SGHRS, CDR2 YFSETQ. CDR3 region: CASSLRGSGATDTQYF. Written as DNA, the CDR3 is TGCGCCAGCAGCTTGCGAGGGAGCGGGGCCACAGATACGCAGTATTTT.

The chain joins TRBV18 to TRBJ1-2; tentative D call: TRBD1 (6 bases). This CDR3 is 15 amino acids long. The germline V gene encodes CDR1 KGHSH and CDR2 LQKENI. The V and J ends lost 6 bases and 2 bases respectively, with 16 bases between them. In DNA, the CDR3 is TGTGCCAGCTCCCCAGGGCAGGGGCTAAACTATGGCTACACCTTC. This codes for CASSPGQGLNYGYTF.

This clone has a handful of counts. This rearrangement joins TRBV7-8 to TRBJ2-2, with 9 positions matching TRBD2. The length of the CDR3 is 17 residues. CDR1 and CDR2 from the germline V gene are SGHVS and FQNEAQ. Trimming cost V 2 bases and J 6 bases; bases outside gene matches: 10. The CDR3 DNA reads TGTGCCAGCAGCTTAAGGGGGGGACTAGCTGTCGCCGGGGAGCTGTTTTTT. This sequence encodes CASSLRGGLAVAGELFF.

The chain is built from TRBV9 and TRBJ1-6; D remains ambiguous. V gave up 1 base and J gave up 7 bases, with 9 bases separating them. The CDR3 runs 14 residues. CDR1 is SGDLS and CDR2 is YYNGEE in the germline V gene. As DNA, the CDR3 is TGTGCCAGCAGCGTATCACAACTAAATTCACCCCTCCACTTT. It encodes CASSVSQLNSPLHF. Filled out from reference TRBV9 and TRBJ1-6, the complete variable domain reads DSGVTQTPKHLITATGQRVTLRCSPRSGDLSVYWYQQSLDQGLQFLIQYYNGEERAKGNILERFSAQQFPDLHSELNLSSLELGDSALYFCASSVSQLNSPLHFGNGTRLTVT.

This rearrangement joins TRBV15 to TRBJ2-7; D possibly corresponds to TRBD2 (6 bases). Germline CDR1 reads LNHNV; CDR2 reads YYDKDF (reference sequence). CDR3 length: 14 amino acids. V lost 4 bases to trimming and J lost 1 base, with 11 bases between them. The CDR3 loop reads CATSTGRQSYEQYF. CDR3 DNA sequence: TGTGCCACCAGCACGGGGAGGCAGTCCTACGAGCAGTACTTC.

In its sample, this clone was seen once. CDR3 coding DNA: TGTGCCATCAGTGGGACAGGGAGGGCCCGAGTCACAGATACGCAGTATTTT. Its translation is CAISGTGRARVTDTQYF. This chain joins TRBV10-3 and TRBJ2-3; D perhaps matches TRBD1 (8 bases). The CDR3 is 17 amino acids. The germline V gene encodes CDR1 ENHRY and CDR2 SYGVKD. V was cut by 4 bases and J by 2 bases, with 19 bases left in between.

This clone turned up a few times. V is TRBV27 and J is TRBJ1-1, with 7 bases identical to TRBD1. J was trimmed by 1 base and V by 4 bases; bases with no gene match: 0. Germline V gene sequence: CDR1 MNHEY, CDR2 SMNVEV (reference sequence). This CDR3 region has 13 residues. The DNA for the CDR3 is TGTGCCAGCAGTTGGGACAGGAACACTGAAGCTTTCTTT. Its protein is CASSWDRNTEAFF.

This clone was found a few times. The rearrangement links TRBV5-1 to TRBJ1-4; 8 bases align to TRBD1. This CDR3 contains 16 residues. The trim removed 0 bases at V and 4 bases at J, leaving 5 bases unmatched. Per the germline V gene, CDR1 is SGHRS and CDR2 is YFSETQ. CDR3 protein: CASSLEGDRRNEKLFF. CDR3 nucleotide sequence: TGCGCCAGCAGCTTGGAGGGGGACAGGCGTAATGAAAAACTGTTTTTT.

The chain carries TRBV5-1 and TRBJ2-1, with 10 bases aligning to TRBD2. Losses at the gene ends were 3 bases for V and 2 bases for J; bases not matched to a gene: 2. CDR1 and CDR2 from the germline V gene are SGHRS and YFSETQ. The CDR3 is made up of 15 amino acids. The CDR3 coding sequence is TGCGCCAGCAGCTCGCTAGCGGGGGCCTACAATGAGCAGTTCTTC. This translates into CASSSLAGAYNEQFF. Full variable domain (outside the CDR3, taken from reference TRBV5-1 and TRBJ2-1): KAGVTQTPRYLIKTRGQQVTLSCSPISGHRSVSWYQQTPGQGLQFLFEYFSETQRNKGNFPGRFSGRQFSNSRSEMNVSTLELGDSALYLCASSSLAGAYNEQFFGPGTRLTVL.

This clone has a count of ten or more. The rearrangement links TRBV7-2 to TRBJ1-2; 12 bases are shared with TRBD1. The trim removed 2 bases at V and 6 bases at J, leaving 7 bases unmatched. The germline V gene has CDR1 SGHTA and CDR2 FQGNSA. CDR3 length equals 16 residues. The CDR3 region has the DNA TGTGCCAGCAGCTTAACCCCGGGACAGGGGGCAGATGGCTACACCTTC. It yields the protein CASSLTPGQGADGYTF.

The gene calls are TRBV4-2 and TRBJ2-7, with a possible D match to TRBD2 (7 bases). The germline V gene has CDR1 LGHNA and CDR2 YNFKEQ. This CDR3 spans 15 amino acids. V lost 1 base and J 3 bases, leaving 13 bases between the germline ends. CDR3 coding DNA: TGTGCCAGCAGCCAAGTAGGCGGGGGCGTCTACGAGCAGTACTTC. Amino acid sequence: CASSQVGGGVYEQYF.

V is TRBV7-8 and J is TRBJ1-2; D might be TRBD1 (6 bases). Trimming pared 1 base from V and 6 bases from J, leaving 15 bases between. Germline values: CDR1 SGHVS, CDR2 FQNEAQ. This CDR3 has 15 amino acids. CDR3 in DNA: TGTGCCAGCAGCTTAGGAGGACAGTACCTTGATGGCTACACCTTC. Its protein product is CASSLGGQYLDGYTF. Based on the CDR3 plus reference TRBV7-8 and TRBJ1-2, the full variable domain is GAGVSQSPRYKVAKRGQDVALRCDPISGHVSLFWYQQALGQGPEFLTYFQNEAQLDKSGLPSDRFFAERPEGSVSTLKIQRTQQEDSAVYLCASSLGGQYLDGYTFGSGTRLTVV.

The chain uses TRBV5-4 and TRBJ2-5; 7 nucleotides align to TRBD2. Germline CDR1 SGHNT, CDR2 YYREEE (reference sequence). The J segment lost 5 bases and the V segment lost 2 bases, leaving 15 bases of the junction unmatched. This CDR3 spans 17 amino acids. CDR3 DNA sequence: TGTGCCAGCAGCTTACCTAGCGGCTCCACTAGAGCGGAGACCCAGTACTTC. This gives the protein CASSLPSGSTRAETQYF.

The rearrangement uses TRBV18 and TRBJ2-5; 10 nucleotides align to TRBD1. Per germline, CDR1 KGHSH and CDR2 LQKENI. Trimming cost V 6 bases and J 5 bases; bases outside gene matches: 12. The CDR3 covers 16 residues. The CDR3 protein is CASSPGQGSIRETQYF. CDR3 nucleotide sequence: TGTGCCAGCTCCCCGGGACAGGGGTCGATCAGGGAGACCCAGTACTTC. The full variable domain, in which reference TRBV18 and TRBJ2-5 provide the parts outside the CDR3, is NAGVMQNPRHLVRRRGQEARLRCSPMKGHSHVYWYRQLPEEGLKFMVYLQKENIIDESGMPKERFSAEFPKEGPSILRIQQVVRGDSAAYFCASSPGQGSIRETQYFGPGTRLLVL.

The rearrangement uses TRBV30 and TRBJ1-1; 7 bases align to TRBD1. V was clipped by 3 bases and J by 7 bases; unmatched bases: 8. The germline V gene has CDR1 GTSNPN and CDR2 SVGIG (reference sequence). The CDR3 contains 13 residues. This chain's CDR3 is CAWRHTGDGEAFF. In nucleotides, the CDR3 is TGTGCCTGGAGACATACAGGGGATGGTGAAGCTTTCTTT.

This chain links TRBV6-6 with TRBJ1-6; no firm D call. Trimming stripped 2 bases from V and 7 bases from J, with 15 bases between. The CDR3 is 16 amino acids. From germline, CDR1 is MNHNY and CDR2 SVGAGI (reference sequence). The CDR3 region is CASSYGAGGVNSPLHF. The CDR3, as DNA: TGTGCCAGCAGTTACGGCGCGGGTGGGGTCAATTCACCCCTCCACTTT.